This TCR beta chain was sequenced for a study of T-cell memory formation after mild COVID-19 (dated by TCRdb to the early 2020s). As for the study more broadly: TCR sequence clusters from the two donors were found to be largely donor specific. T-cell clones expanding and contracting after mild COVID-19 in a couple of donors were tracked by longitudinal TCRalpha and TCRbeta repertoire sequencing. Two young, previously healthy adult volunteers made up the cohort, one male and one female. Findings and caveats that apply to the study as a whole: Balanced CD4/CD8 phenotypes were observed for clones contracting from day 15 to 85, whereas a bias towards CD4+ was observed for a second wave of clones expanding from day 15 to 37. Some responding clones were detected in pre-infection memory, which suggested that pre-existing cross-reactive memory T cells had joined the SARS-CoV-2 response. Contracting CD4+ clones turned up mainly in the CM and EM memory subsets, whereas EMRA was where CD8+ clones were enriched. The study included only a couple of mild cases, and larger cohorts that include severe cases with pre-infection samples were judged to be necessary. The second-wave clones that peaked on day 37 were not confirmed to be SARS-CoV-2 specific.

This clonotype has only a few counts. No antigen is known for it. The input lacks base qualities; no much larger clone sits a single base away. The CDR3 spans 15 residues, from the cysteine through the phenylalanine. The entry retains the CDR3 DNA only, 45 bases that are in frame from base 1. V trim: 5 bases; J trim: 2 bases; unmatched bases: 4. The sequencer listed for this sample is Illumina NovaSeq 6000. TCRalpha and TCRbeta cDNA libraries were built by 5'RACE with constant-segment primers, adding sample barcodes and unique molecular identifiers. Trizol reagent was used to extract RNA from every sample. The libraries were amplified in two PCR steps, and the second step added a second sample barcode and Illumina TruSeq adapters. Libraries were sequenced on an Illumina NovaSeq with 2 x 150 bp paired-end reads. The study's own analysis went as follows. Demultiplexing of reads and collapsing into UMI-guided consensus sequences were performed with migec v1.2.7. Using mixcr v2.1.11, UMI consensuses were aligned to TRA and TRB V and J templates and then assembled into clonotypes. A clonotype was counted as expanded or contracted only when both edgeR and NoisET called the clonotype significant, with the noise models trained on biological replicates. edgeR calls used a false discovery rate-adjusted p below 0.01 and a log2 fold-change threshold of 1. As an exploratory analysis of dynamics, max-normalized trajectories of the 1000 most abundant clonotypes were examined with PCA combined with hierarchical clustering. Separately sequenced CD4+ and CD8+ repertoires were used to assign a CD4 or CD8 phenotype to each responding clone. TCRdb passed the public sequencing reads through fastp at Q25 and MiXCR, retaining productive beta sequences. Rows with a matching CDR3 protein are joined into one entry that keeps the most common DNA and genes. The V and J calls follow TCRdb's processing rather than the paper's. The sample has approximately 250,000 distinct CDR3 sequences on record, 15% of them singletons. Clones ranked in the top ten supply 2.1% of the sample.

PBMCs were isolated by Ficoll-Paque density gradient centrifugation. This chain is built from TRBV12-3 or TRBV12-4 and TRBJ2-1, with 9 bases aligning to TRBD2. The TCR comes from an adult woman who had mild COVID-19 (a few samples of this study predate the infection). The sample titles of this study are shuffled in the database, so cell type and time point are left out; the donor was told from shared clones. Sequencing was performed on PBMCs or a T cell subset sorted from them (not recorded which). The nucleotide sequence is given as TGTGCCAGCAGTCCAGCGGGAGGACCCTACAATGAGCAGTTCTTC. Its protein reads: CASSPAGGPYNEQFF.